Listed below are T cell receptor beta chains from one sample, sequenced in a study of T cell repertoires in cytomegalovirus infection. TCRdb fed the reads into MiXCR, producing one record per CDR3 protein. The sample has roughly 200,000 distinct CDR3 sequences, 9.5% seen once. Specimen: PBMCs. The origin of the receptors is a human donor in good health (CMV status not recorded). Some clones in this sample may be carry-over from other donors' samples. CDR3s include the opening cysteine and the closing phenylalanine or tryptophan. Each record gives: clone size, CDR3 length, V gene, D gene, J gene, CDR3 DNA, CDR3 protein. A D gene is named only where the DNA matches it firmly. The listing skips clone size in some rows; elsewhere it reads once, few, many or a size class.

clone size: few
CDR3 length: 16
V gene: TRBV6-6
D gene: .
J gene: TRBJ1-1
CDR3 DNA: TGTGCCAGCAGTTACTCGTCCTCACCGGGAAACACTGAAGCTTTCTTT
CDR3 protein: CASSYSSSPGNTEAFF

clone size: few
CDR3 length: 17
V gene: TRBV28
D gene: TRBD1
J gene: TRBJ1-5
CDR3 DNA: TGTGCCAGCAGTTTATCCATCGGGACAGGATCCAATCAGCCCCAGCATTTT
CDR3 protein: CASSLSIGTGSNQPQHF

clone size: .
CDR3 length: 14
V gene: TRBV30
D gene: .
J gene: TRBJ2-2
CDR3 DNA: TGTGCCTGGAGTGTTCAGGGGCACACCGGGGAGCTGTTTTTT
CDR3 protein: CAWSVQGHTGELFF

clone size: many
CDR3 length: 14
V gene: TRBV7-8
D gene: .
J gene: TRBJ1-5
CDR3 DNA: TGTGCCAGCAGCTTAAGCAGGGAGGACCAGCCCCAGCATTTT
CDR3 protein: CASSLSREDQPQHF

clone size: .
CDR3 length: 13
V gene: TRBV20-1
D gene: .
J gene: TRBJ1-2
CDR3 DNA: TGCAGTGCTAGGGAAAATACAGAGTATGGCTACACCTTC
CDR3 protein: CSARENTEYGYTF

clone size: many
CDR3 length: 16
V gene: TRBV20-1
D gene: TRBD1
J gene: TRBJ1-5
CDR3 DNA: TGCAGTGCTAGCGATAAGGACAGGGGGCTTAATCAGCCCCAGCATTTT
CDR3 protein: CSASDKDRGLNQPQHF

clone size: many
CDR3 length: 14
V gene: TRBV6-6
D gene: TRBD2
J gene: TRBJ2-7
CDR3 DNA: TGTGCCAGCGCAGGCGGACTAGCGGGAGCGATGCAGTACTTC
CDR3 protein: CASAGGLAGAMQYF

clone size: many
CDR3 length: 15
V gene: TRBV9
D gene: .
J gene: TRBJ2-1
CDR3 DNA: TGTGCCAGCAGCGCCAGCGGGACAGCCTACAATGAGCAGTTCTTC
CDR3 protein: CASSASGTAYNEQFF

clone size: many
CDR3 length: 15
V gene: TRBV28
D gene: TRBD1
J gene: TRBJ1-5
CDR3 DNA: TGTGCCAGCAGCTCCGACAGGGATAGCAATCAGCCCCAGCATTTT
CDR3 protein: CASSSDRDSNQPQHF

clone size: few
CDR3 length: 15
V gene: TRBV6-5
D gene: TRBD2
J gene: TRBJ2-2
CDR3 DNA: TGTGCCAGCAGTTCGTTAGCGGGAGGAGCGGGAGAGCTGTTTTTT
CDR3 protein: CASSSLAGGAGELFF

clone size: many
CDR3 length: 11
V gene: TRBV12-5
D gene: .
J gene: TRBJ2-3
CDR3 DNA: TGTGCTAGTGGTTACAGGGATACGCAGTATTTT
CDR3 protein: CASGYRDTQYF

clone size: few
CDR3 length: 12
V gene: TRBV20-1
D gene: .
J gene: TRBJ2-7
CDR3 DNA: TGCAGTGCTAGCCGGAGCTCCTACGAGCAGTACTTC
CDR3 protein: CSASRSSYEQYF

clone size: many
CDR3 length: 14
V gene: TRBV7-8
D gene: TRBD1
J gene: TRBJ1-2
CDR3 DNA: TGTGCCAGCAGCTTATCCGGACAGGGGACGGGCTACACCTTC
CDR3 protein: CASSLSGQGTGYTF

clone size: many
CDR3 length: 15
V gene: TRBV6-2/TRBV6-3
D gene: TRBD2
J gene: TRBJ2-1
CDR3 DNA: TGTGCCAGCAACCCTAGCGGGAGGAGCTACAATGAGCAGTTCTTC
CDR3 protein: CASNPSGRSYNEQFF

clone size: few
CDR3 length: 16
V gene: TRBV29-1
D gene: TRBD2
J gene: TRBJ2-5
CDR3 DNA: TGCAGCGTAAGGGGACTAGCGGGTGGGACGGGGGAGACCCAGTACTTC
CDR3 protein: CSVRGLAGGTGETQYF

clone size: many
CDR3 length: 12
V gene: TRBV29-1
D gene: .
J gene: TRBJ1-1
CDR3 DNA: TGCAGCGTTGAAGACCCACCCACTGAAGCTTTCTTT
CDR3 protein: CSVEDPPTEAFF

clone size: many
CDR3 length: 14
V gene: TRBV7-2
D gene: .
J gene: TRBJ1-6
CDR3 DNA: TGTGCCAGCAGCTTAGTGGGAGGGGACTCACCCCTCCACTTT
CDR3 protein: CASSLVGGDSPLHF

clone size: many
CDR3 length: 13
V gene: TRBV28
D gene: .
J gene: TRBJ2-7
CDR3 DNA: TGTGCCAGCAGTTCCCAGCCCCCGTACGAGCAGTACTTC
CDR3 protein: CASSSQPPYEQYF

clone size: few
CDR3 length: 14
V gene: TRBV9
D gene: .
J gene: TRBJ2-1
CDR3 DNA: TGTGCCAGCAGCGAGTCCGGGGCACACAATGAGCAGTTCTTC
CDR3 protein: CASSESGAHNEQFF

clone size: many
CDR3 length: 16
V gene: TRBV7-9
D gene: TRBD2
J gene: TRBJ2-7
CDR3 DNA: TGTGCCAGCAGCGAAGTAGCGGGAGGGCCGGTCTACGAGCAGTACTTC
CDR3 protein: CASSEVAGGPVYEQYF

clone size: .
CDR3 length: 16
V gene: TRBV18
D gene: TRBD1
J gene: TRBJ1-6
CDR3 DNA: TGTGCCAGCTCACCGGGGACAGGCTTCTATAATTCACCCCTCCACTTT
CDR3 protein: CASSPGTGFYNSPLHF

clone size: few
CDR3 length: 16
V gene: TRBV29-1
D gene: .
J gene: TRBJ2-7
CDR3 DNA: TGCAGCGTTGAAGCGGGCTCGTGGGAGAGGGGGTACGAGCAGTACTTC
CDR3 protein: CSVEAGSWERGYEQYF

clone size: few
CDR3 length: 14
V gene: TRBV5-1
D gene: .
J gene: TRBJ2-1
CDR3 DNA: TGCGCCAGCAGCTTCGGCGGGATAGACAATGAGCAGTTCTTC
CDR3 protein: CASSFGGIDNEQFF

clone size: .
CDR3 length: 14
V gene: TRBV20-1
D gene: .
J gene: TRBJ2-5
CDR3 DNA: TGCAGTGCTACCGATCGTAGGAAACAAGAGACCCAGTACTTC
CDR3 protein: CSATDRRKQETQYF

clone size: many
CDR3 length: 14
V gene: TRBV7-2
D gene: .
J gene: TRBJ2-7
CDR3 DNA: TGTGCCAGCAGCTTAGGATCAGGAACCTACGAGCAGTACTTC
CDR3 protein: CASSLGSGTYEQYF

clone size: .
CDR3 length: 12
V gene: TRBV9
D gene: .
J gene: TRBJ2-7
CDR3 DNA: TGTGCCAGCAGCGTCGGCGACAACGAGCAGTACTTC
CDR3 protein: CASSVGDNEQYF

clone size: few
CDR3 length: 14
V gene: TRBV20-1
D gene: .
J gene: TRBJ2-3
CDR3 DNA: TGCAGTGCTCTAACTATGGCGGGTTCAGATACGCAGTATTTT
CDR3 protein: CSALTMAGSDTQYF

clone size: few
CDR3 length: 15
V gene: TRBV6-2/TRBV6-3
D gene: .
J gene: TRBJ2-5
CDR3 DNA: TGTGCCAGCAGGAACAGGAACACGGACCAAGAGACCCAGTACTTC
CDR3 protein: CASRNRNTDQETQYF

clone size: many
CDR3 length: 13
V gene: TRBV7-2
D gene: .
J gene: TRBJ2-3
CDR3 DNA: TGTGCCAGCAGCTTAATTAGGCAAGATACGCAGTATTTT
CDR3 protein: CASSLIRQDTQYF

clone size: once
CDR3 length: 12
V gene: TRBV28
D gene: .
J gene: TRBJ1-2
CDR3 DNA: TGTGCCAGCCATACAGGGTGGCGTGGCTACACCTTC
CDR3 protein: CASHTGWRGYTF

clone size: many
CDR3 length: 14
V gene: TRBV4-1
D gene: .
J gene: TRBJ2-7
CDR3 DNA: TGCGCCAGCAGCCGAGTCACAGACCTCGCGGAGCAGTACTTC
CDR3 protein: CASSRVTDLAEQYF

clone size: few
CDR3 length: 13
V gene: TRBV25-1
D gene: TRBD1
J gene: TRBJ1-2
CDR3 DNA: TGTGCCAGCAGTGATCAGGACAGGGAAGGCTACACCTTC
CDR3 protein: CASSDQDREGYTF

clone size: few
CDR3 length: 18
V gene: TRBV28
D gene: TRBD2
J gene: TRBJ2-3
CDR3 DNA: TGTGCCAGCAGTTTACCCTCTAGCGGGAGGGCTTTCACAGATACGCAGTATTTT
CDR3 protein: CASSLPSSGRAFTDTQYF

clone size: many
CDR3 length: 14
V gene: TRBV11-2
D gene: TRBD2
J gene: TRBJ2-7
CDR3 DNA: TGTGCCAGCAGCTTAGCTAGCGGGCCCTACGAGCAGTACTTC
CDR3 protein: CASSLASGPYEQYF

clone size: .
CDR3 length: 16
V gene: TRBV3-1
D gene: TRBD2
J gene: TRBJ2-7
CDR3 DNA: TGTGCCAGCAGCTTTCTTAGCGGGAGGGCAACAAACGAGCAGTACTTC
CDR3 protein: CASSFLSGRATNEQYF

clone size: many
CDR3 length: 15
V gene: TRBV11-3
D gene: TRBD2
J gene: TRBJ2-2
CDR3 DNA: TGTGCCAGCAGCCACGAAAGGACTAGCCTCGGGGAGCTGTTTTTT
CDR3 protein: CASSHERTSLGELFF

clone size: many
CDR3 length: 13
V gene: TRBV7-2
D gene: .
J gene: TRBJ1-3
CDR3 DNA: TGTGCCAGCAGCTTTAACTCTGGAAACACCATATATTTT
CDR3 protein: CASSFNSGNTIYF

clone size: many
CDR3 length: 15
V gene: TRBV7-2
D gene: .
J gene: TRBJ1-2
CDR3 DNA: TGTGCCAGCAGCTTAGGATACGGCTCTAACTATGGCTACACCTTC
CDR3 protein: CASSLGYGSNYGYTF

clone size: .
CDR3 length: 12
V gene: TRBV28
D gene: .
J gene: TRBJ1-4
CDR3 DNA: TGTGCCAGCGGTCGGGCGGAAGAAAAACTGTTTTTT
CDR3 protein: CASGRAEEKLFF

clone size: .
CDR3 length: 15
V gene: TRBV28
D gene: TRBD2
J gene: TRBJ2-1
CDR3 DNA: TGTGCCAGCACCCCGGGCGGGAGACCCTACAATGAGCAGTTCTTC
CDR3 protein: CASTPGGRPYNEQFF

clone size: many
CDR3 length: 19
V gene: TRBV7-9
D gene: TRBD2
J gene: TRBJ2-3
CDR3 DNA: TGTGCCAGCAGCTTAACCCTCCGACACCGGGGACTATACACAGATACGCAGTATTTT
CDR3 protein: CASSLTLRHRGLYTDTQYF

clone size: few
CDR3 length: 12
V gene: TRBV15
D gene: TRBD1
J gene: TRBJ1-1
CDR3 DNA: TGTGCCACCAGCCCAGGGGGCACTGAAGCTTTCTTT
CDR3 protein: CATSPGGTEAFF

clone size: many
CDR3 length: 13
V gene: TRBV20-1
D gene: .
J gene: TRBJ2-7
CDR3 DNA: TGCAGTGCTAGCCGGGACGGAACCTACGAGCAGTACTTC
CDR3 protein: CSASRDGTYEQYF

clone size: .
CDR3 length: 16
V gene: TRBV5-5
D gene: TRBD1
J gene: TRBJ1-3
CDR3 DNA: TGTGCCAGCAGCCCACCGGGACAGAATCTGGGAAACACCATATATTTT
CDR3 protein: CASSPPGQNLGNTIYF

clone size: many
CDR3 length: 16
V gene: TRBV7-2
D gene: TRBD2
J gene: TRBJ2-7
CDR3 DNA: TGTGCCAGCAGCCCTACGGGAGGACGGAGTCCCTACGAGCAGTACTTC
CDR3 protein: CASSPTGGRSPYEQYF

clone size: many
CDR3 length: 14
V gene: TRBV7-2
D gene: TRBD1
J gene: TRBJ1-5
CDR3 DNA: TGTGCCAGCAGCTTTCAGGGGGTAAATCAGCCCCAGCATTTT
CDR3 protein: CASSFQGVNQPQHF

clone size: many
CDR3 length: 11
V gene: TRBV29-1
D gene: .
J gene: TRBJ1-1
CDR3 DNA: TGCAGCGCGACCCCGAGCGCTGAAGCTTTCTTT
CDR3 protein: CSATPSAEAFF

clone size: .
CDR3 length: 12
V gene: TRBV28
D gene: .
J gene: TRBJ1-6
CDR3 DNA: TGTGCCAGCAGTTTGGCCAATTCACCCCTCCACTTT
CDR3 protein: CASSLANSPLHF

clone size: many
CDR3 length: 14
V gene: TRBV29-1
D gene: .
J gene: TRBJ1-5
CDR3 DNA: TGCAGCGTTGGAGCCGGGGGCGTAGGTCAGCCCCAGCATTTT
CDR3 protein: CSVGAGGVGQPQHF

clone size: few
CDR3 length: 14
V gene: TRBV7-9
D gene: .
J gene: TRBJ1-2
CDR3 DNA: TGTGCCAGCAGCTTAGATACGCTAGACTATGGCTACACCTTC
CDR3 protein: CASSLDTLDYGYTF

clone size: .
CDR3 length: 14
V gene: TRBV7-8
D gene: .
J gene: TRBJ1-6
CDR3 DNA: TGTGCCAGCTCCGGAGCAGGGGAAAATTCACCCCTCCACTTT
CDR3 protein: CASSGAGENSPLHF